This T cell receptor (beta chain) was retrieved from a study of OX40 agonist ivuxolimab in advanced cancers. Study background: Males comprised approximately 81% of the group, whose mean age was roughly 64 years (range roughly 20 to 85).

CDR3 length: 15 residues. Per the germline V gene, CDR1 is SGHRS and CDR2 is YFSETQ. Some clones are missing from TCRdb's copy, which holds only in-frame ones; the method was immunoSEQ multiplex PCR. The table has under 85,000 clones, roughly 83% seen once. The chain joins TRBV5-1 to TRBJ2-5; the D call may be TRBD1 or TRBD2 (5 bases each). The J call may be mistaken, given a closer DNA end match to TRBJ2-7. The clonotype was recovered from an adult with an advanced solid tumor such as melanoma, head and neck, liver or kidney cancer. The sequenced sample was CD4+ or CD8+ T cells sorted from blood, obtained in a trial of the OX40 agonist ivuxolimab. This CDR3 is CASSLTGTLSYEQYF. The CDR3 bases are TGCGCCAGCAGCTTAACCGGGACGCTTTCCTACGAGCAGTACTTC.